The rows below give T cell receptor beta chains drawn from one sample of a study of blood T cells in healthy people across ages. TCRdb recomputed calls from the 5' RACE reads with MiXCR, one row per CDR3 protein. Here the sample spans over a million distinct CDR3 sequences, around 42% being singletons. Sequencing used blood. The receptors stem from a woman between 18 and 29 years old in good health. Each CDR3 is given with its conserved first and last residue. The D gene is left open where the match is weak. Some rows mark clone size as missing; the rest say once, few, many or name a class of expanded clone.

v_gene	d_gene	abundance	j_gene	CDR3aa	CDR3nt
TRBV27	TRBD2	many	TRBJ2-7	CASSLLGRASEDEQYF	TGTGCCAGCAGTTTACTGGGGAGGGCTAGCGAAGACGAGCAGTACTTC
TRBV11-1	.	few	TRBJ2-1	CASSHPRGANNEQFF	TGTGCCAGCAGCCATCCCAGGGGGGCGAACAATGAGCAGTTCTTC
TRBV12-3/TRBV12-4	TRBD1	.	TRBJ2-6	CASSPTGGGSGANVLTF	TGTGCCAGCAGTCCAACAGGGGGCGGCTCTGGGGCCAACGTCCTGACTTTC
TRBV28	TRBD2	.	TRBJ2-1	CASSYSGGPYYEQFF	TGTGCCAGCAGTTATAGCGGGGGGCCTTATTATGAGCAGTTCTTC
TRBV5-1	.	.	TRBJ2-5	CASSLPGRLNEQYF	TGCGCCAGCAGCTTGCCGGGACGGCTGAATGAGCAGTACTTC
TRBV12-3/TRBV12-4	TRBD2	many	TRBJ2-4	CASSFTSGVKAKNIQYF	TGTGCCAGCAGCTTCACTAGCGGGGTTAAAGCCAAAAACATTCAGTACTTC
TRBV20-1	.	.	TRBJ2-1	CSAPLGLEGDEQFF	TGCAGTGCCCCGCTCGGCTTAGAAGGGGATGAGCAGTTCTTC
TRBV3-1	.	.	TRBJ2-5	CASSQGPSETQYF	TGTGCCAGCAGCCAAGGTCCTAGCGAGACCCAGTACTTC
TRBV12-3/TRBV12-4	.	few	TRBJ2-3	CASTFGTGTDTQYF	TGTGCCAGCACTTTCGGGACTGGGACAGATACGCAGTATTTT
TRBV12-3/TRBV12-4	.	few	TRBJ1-2	CASSLKQGNGYTF	TGTGCCAGCAGTCTAAAACAGGGAAATGGCTACACCTTC
TRBV9	.	.	TRBJ1-2	CASSGLWGLGGYTF	TGTGCCAGCAGCGGCCTGTGGGGGCTGGGTGGCTACACCTTC
TRBV25-1	.	.	TRBJ1-6	CASSDPWGSPLHF	TGTGCCAGCAGTGACCCTTGGGGTTCACCCCTCCACTTT
TRBV20-1	TRBD1	.	TRBJ1-5	CSGGTGDGYSNQPQHF	TGCAGTGGCGGGACAGGGGATGGGTATAGCAATCAGCCCCAGCATTTT
TRBV5-1	.	few	TRBJ2-5	CASSQGGSTQETQYF	TGCGCCAGCAGCCAGGGGGGATCAACCCAAGAGACCCAGTACTTC
TRBV27	.	few	TRBJ1-1	CASRETGFTEAFF	TGTGCCAGCAGGGAAACAGGGTTCACTGAAGCTTTCTTT
TRBV2	TRBD2	.	TRBJ2-7	CASHLRLAGAYEQYF	TGTGCCAGCCACCTTCGGCTAGCGGGGGCCTACGAGCAGTACTTC
TRBV12-3/TRBV12-4	.	.	TRBJ2-3	CASSSWGAPDTQYF	TGTGCCAGCAGTTCCTGGGGGGCCCCAGATACGCAGTATTTT
TRBV2	TRBD1	.	TRBJ1-5	CASREAGQGSNQPQHF	TGTGCCAGCAGAGAAGCTGGACAGGGCAGCAATCAGCCCCAGCATTTT
TRBV15	.	.	TRBJ1-1	CATSRDPNSMTEAFF	TGTGCCACCAGCAGAGATCCCAATTCGATGACTGAAGCTTTCTTT
TRBV14	.	.	TRBJ2-6	CASSQVYRPPGSSVSGANVLTF	TGTGCCAGCAGCCAAGTATATCGCCCCCCAGGATCCTCAGTCTCTGGGGCCAACGTCCTGACTTTC
TRBV3-1	.	.	TRBJ1-2	CASSPSGGFDGYTF	TGTGCCAGCAGCCCTTCAGGAGGGTTTGATGGCTACACCTTC
TRBV12-3/TRBV12-4	TRBD1	.	TRBJ1-5	CASSPHDRGEDQPQHF	TGTGCCAGCAGTCCCCACGACAGGGGGGAAGATCAGCCCCAGCATTTT
TRBV4-1	.	few	TRBJ1-5	CASSQDLYRPQHF	TGCGCCAGCAGCCAAGATCTATACCGGCCCCAGCATTTT
TRBV7-9	.	few	TRBJ1-2	CASSFSENYGYTF	TGTGCCAGCAGCTTCTCAGAAAACTATGGCTACACCTTC
TRBV9	.	.	TRBJ2-7	CASSVAGGSEQYF	TGTGCCAGCAGCGTAGCGGGGGGCTCCGAGCAGTACTTC
TRBV19	.	.	TRBJ1-4	CASSSQTGGNEKLFF	TGTGCCAGTAGTTCACAGACAGGCGGAAATGAAAAACTGTTTTTT
TRBV6-5	.	few	TRBJ2-7	CASSLEGRKAEQYF	TGTGCCAGCAGTCTCGAGGGCAGGAAGGCCGAGCAGTACTTC
TRBV4-1	.	once	TRBJ1-1	CASSQDLATNTEAFF	TGCGCCAGCAGCCAAGATCTGGCGACGAACACTGAAGCTTTCTTT
TRBV6-5	.	.	TRBJ2-5	CASIARDGQETQYF	TGTGCCAGCATCGCCCGGGACGGCCAAGAGACCCAGTACTTC
TRBV15	.	.	TRBJ1-1	CATSRDQGLGTEAFF	TGTGCCACCAGCAGAGATCAAGGGTTGGGGACTGAAGCTTTCTTT
TRBV6-1	.	few	TRBJ2-6	CASSATGAGPISGANVLTF	TGTGCCAGCAGTGCTACCGGCGCGGGCCCCATCTCTGGGGCCAACGTCCTGACTTTC
TRBV3-1	.	few	TRBJ2-1	CASSQDRGEQFF	TGTGCCAGCAGCCAAGATCGGGGTGAGCAGTTCTTC
TRBV11-2	.	.	TRBJ2-1	CASSARTYNEQFF	TGTGCCAGCAGCGCCCGAACCTACAATGAGCAGTTCTTC
TRBV20-1	.	.	TRBJ2-1	CSAPDPSNEQFF	TGCAGTGCTCCGGACCCCTCGAATGAGCAGTTCTTC
TRBV6-2/TRBV6-3	.	many	TRBJ2-7	CASSPSREQYF	TGTGCCAGCAGTCCATCCCGCGAGCAGTACTTC
TRBV9	.	.	TRBJ1-5	CASSEGIYSNRPQHF	TGTGCCAGCAGCGAAGGGATCTATAGCAATCGGCCCCAGCATTTT
TRBV7-9	TRBD2	.	TRBJ2-3	CASSLARLAGGPESPDTQYF	TGTGCCAGCAGCTTAGCTCGGCTAGCGGGAGGGCCTGAGTCCCCGGATACGCAGTATTTT
TRBV20-1	TRBD2	.	TRBJ2-7	CSARGLAVPEQYF	TGCAGTGCTAGAGGACTAGCAGTCCCAGAGCAGTACTTC
TRBV10-3	.	.	TRBJ1-5	CAISESNGGRYSNQPQHF	TGTGCCATCAGTGAGTCGAATGGGGGGAGATATAGCAATCAGCCCCAGCATTTT
TRBV6-5	.	many	TRBJ2-3	CASSPTNTDTQYF	TGTGCCAGCAGCCCAACCAATACAGATACGCAGTATTTT
TRBV28	.	.	TRBJ1-2	CASRRGGVEGYTF	TGTGCCAGCAGGCGTGGGGGGGTCGAGGGCTACACCTTC
TRBV28	.	few	TRBJ1-1	CASSLRAGSGTEAFF	TGTGCCAGCAGTTTACGGGCAGGGTCGGGGACTGAAGCTTTCTTT
TRBV5-1	.	.	TRBJ2-5	CASSGVGTLKETQYF	TGCGCCAGCAGCGGGGTCGGGACTCTTAAAGAGACCCAGTACTTC
TRBV29-1	.	few	TRBJ2-1	CSVEDRRAGTDSYNEQFF	TGCAGCGTTGAAGATCGCCGGGCCGGGACTGATTCCTACAATGAGCAGTTCTTC
TRBV12-3/TRBV12-4	.	few	TRBJ1-1	CASSLREATEAFF	TGTGCCAGCAGTTTGAGGGAGGCCACTGAAGCTTTCTTT
TRBV9	.	.	TRBJ1-2	CASSVVGGAYGYTF	TGTGCCAGCAGCGTAGTAGGCGGTGCCTATGGCTACACCTTC
TRBV27	TRBD2	few	TRBJ2-5	CASSSPTSGTFLFVDEETQYF	TGTGCCAGCAGTTCGCCGACTAGCGGGACGTTCTTATTCGTTGATGAAGAGACCCAGTACTTC
TRBV9	.	.	TRBJ2-3	CASSVGNGVVGDTQYF	TGTGCCAGCAGCGTAGGCAATGGGGTAGTGGGAGATACGCAGTATTTT
TRBV5-1	TRBD2	.	TRBJ2-2	CASSYLRKSSGRDNTGELFF	TGCGCCAGCAGCTATTTACGGAAGAGTAGCGGGAGGGATAACACCGGGGAGCTGTTTTTT
TRBV6-2/TRBV6-3	.	few	TRBJ1-2	CASSYIQTVYGYTF	TGTGCCAGCAGTTACATTCAGACGGTCTATGGCTACACCTTC
TRBV4-1	TRBD1	once	TRBJ2-5	CASCPGQGAETQYF	TGCGCCTCCTGCCCGGGACAGGGGGCGGAGACCCAGTACTTC